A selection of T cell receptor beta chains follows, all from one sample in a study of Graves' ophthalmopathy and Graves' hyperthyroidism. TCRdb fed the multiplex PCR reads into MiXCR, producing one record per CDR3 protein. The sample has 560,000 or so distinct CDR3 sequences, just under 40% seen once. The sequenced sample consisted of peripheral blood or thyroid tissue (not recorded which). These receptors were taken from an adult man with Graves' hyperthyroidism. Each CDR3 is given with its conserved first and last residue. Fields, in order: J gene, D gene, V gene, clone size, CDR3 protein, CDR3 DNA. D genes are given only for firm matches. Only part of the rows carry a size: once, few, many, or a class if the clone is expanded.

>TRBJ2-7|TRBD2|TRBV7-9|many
CASSSPWTSGRYEQYF
TGTGCCAGCAGCTCCCCTTGGACTAGCGGGAGGTACGAGCAGTACTTC
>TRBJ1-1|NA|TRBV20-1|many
CSVIVPGFF
TGCAGTGTTATAGTCCCCGGTTTCTTT
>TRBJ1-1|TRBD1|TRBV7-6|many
CASSRDSHFVIAEAFF
TGTGCCAGCAGCCGGGACAGCCATTTCGTTATCGCTGAAGCTTTCTTT
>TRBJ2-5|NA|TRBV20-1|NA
CSAGALGSQETQYF
TGCAGTGCTGGAGCGCTCGGGAGCCAAGAGACCCAGTACTTC
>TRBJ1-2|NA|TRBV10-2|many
CASSDSSYDGYTF
TGCGCCAGCAGTGACTCCAGCTATGATGGCTACACCTTC
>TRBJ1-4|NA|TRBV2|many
CASSEVDTTNEKLFF
TGTGCCAGCAGTGAAGTGGATACAACTAATGAAAAACTGTTTTTT
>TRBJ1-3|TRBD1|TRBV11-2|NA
CASSLDPGQGPTGNTIYF
TGTGCCAGCAGCTTAGACCCGGGACAGGGGCCCACTGGAAACACCATATATTTT
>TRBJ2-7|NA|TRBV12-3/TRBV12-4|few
CASSLAYYEQYF
TGTGCCAGCAGTTTGGCGTATTACGAGCAGTACTTC
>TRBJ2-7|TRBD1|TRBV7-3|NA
CASSSQRNRGDYEQYF
TGTGCCAGCAGCTCACAAAGGAACAGGGGGGACTACGAGCAGTACTTC
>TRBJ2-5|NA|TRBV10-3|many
CAISDGGGTETQYF
TGTGCCATCAGTGACGGTGGGGGAACGGAGACCCAGTACTTC
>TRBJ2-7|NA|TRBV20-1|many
CSAISRSYEQYF
TGCAGTGCTATTTCACGTTCCTACGAGCAGTACTTC
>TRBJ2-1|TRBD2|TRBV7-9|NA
CASSWTSNEQFF
TGTGCCAGCAGCTGGACTAGTAATGAGCAGTTCTTC
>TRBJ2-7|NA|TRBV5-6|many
CASSLAGRTKDEQYF
TGTGCCAGCAGCTTGGCCGGCAGGACGAAGGACGAGCAGTACTTC
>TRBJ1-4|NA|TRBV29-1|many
CSVPSGGANEKLFF
TGCAGCGTTCCCTCCGGGGGAGCTAATGAAAAACTGTTTTTT
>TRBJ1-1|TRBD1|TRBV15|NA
CATSSLVAGGTEAFF
TGTGCCACCAGCAGCTTAGTAGCAGGGGGGACTGAAGCTTTCTTT
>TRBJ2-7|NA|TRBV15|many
CATSRDNYKQYF
TGTGCCACCAGCAGAGATAACTACAAGCAGTACTTC
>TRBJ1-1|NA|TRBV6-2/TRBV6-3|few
CASRPSGLNTEAFF
TGTGCCAGCAGACCCTCCGGACTGAACACTGAAGCTTTCTTT
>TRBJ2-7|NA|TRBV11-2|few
CASSLEPPGASYEQYF
TGTGCCAGCAGCTTAGAACCCCCGGGGGCCTCCTACGAGCAGTACTTC
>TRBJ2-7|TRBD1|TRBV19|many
CASSPTGTGGAQQYF
TGTGCCAGTAGTCCAACCGGGACAGGGGGGGCCCAGCAGTACTTC
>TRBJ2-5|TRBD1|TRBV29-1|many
CSVGTGGKETQYF
TGCAGCGTTGGGACAGGGGGCAAAGAGACCCAGTACTTC